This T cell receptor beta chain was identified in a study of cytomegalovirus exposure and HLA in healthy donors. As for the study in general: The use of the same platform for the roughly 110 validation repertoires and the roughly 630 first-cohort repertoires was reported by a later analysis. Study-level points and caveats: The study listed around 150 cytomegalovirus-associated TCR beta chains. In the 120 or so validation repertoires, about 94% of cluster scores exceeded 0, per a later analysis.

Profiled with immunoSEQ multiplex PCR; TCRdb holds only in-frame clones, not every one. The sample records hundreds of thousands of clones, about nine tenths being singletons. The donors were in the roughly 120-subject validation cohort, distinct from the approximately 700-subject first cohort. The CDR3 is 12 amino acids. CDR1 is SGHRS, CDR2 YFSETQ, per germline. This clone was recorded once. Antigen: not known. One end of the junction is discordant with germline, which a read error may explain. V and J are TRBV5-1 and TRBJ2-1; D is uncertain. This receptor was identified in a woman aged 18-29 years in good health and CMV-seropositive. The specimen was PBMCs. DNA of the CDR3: TGCGCCAGCCGCTTGTCTACCAATGAGCAGTTCTTC. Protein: CASRLSTNEQFF.